One TCR beta chain is described in this entry. Its antigen is currently unknown. These data belong to a study of cytomegalovirus exposure and HLA in healthy donors. The wider study: The study placed 80% to 90% of its 398 genotyped donors in the Caucasian-associated ancestry cluster. Study-level points and caveats: Some public TCRs appeared in many individuals, while most sequences were rare. Later work found most CMV-associated TCR beta chains apparently HLA-restricted.

This CDR3 has 15 residues. Germline V gene data show CDR1 as LNHDA and CDR2 as SQIVND (reference sequence). V shed 0 bases and J shed 7 bases, with 13 bases lying between them. Use of 60 Vbeta and 13 Jbeta primers characterized the PCR. Repertoires were generated with immunoSEQ multiplex PCR, while TCRdb's copy carries only in-frame clones and drops some. The sample shows about 140,000 clones, less than 85% of them seen only once. The sequenced sample was PBMCs. This rearrangement joins TRBV19 to TRBJ1-5; D is uncertain. This receptor was taken from a woman aged 50 to 60 in good health and CMV-seropositive. CDR3 residues: CASSIDRGLGQPQHF. CDR3 DNA sequence: TGTGCCAGTAGTATAGATCGGGGTTTGGGCCAGCCCCAGCATTTT.